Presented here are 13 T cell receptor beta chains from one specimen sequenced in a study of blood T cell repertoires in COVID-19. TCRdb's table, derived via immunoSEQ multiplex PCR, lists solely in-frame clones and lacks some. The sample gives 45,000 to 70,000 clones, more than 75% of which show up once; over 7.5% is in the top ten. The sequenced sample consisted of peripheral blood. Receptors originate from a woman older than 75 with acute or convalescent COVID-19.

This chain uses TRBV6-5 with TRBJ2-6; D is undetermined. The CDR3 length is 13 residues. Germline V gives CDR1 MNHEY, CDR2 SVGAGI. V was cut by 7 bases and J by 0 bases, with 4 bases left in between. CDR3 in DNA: TGTGCCAGCATGCGCTCTGGGGCCAACGTCCTGACTTTC. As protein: CASMRSGANVLTF.

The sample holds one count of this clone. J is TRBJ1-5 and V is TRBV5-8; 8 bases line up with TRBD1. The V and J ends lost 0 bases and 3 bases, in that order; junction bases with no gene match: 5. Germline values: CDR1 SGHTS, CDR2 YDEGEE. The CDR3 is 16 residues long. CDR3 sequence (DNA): TGTGCCAGCAGCTTGGGCGTGGACAGGGACAATCAGCCCCAGCATTTT. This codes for CASSLGVDRDNQPQHF.

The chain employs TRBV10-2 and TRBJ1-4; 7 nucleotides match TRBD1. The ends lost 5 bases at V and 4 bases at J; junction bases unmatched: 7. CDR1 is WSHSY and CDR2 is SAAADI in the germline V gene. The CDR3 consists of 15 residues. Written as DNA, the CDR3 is TGCGCCAGCAGTCTAGAGGGGGCGAATAATGAAAAACTGTTTTTT. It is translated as CASSLEGANNEKLFF.

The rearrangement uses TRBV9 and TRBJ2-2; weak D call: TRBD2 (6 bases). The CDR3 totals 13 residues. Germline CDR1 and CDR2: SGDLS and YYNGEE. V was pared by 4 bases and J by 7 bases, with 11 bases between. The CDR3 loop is CASSLGRGGELFF. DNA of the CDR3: TGTGCCAGCAGCCTTGGGCGGGGCGGGGAGCTGTTTTTT.

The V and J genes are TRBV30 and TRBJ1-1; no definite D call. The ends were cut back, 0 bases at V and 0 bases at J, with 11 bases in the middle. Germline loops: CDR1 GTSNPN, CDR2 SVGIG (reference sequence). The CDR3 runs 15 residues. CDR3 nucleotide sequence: TGTGCCTGGAGTGTACTCCCCGGGGTGAACACTGAAGCTTTCTTT. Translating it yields CAWSVLPGVNTEAFF. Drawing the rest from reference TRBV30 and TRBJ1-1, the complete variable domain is SQTIHQWPATLVQPVGSPLSLECTVEGTSNPNLYWYRQAAGRGLQLLFYSVGIGQISSEVPQNLSASRPQDRQFILSSKKLLLSDSGFYLCAWSVLPGVNTEAFFGQGTRLTVV.

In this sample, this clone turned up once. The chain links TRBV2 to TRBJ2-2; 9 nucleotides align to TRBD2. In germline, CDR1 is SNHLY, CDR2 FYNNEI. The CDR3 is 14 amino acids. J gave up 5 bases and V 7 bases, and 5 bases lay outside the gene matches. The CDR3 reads CASTSLAGTGELFF. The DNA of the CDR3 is TGTGCCAGCACGAGTCTAGCGGGAACCGGGGAGCTGTTTTTT.

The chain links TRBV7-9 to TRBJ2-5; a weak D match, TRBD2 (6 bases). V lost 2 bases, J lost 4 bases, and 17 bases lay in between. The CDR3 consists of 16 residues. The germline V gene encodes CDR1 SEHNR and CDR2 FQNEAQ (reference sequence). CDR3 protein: CASSLWGGIVPETQYF. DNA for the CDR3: TGTGCCAGCAGCTTATGGGGCGGGATTGTTCCAGAGACCCAGTACTTC. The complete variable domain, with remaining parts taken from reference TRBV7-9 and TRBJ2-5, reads DTGVSQNPRHKITKRGQNVTFRCDPISEHNRLYWYRQTLGQGPEFLTYFQNEAQLEKSRLLSDRFSAERPKGSFSTLEIQRTEQGDSAMYLCASSLWGGIVPETQYFGPGTRLLVL.

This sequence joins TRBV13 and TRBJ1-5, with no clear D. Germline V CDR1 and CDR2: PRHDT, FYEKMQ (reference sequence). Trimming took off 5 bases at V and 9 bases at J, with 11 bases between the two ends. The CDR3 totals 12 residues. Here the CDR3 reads CASSPRGGPQHF. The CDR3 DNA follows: TGTGCCAGCAGCCCGAGAGGCGGGCCCCAGCATTTT.

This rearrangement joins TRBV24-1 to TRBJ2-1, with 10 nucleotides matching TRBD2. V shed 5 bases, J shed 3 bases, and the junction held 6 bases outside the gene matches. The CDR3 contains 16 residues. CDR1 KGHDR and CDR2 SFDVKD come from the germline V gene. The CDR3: CATSVTSGVSYNEQFF. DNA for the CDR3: TGTGCCACCAGTGTTACTAGCGGGGTCAGCTACAATGAGCAGTTCTTC.

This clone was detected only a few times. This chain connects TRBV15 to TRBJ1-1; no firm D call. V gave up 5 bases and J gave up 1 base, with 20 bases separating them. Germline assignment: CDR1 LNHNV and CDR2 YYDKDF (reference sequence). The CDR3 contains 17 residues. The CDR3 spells CATSETGPGRKNTEAFF. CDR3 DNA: TGTGCCACCAGCGAGACGGGTCCGGGGAGGAAGAACACTGAAGCTTTCTTT.

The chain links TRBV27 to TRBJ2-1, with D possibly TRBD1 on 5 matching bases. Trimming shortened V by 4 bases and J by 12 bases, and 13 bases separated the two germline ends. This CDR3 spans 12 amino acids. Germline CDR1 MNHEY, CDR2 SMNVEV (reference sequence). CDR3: CASSSSGIWQFF. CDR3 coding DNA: TGTGCCAGCAGTTCTTCAGGGATCTGGCAGTTCTTC.

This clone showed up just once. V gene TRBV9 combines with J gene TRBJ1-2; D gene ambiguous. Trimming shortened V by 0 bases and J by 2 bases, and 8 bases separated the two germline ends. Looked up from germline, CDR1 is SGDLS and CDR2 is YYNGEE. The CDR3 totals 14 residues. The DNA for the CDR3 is TGTGCCAGCAGCGTAGGTCCGGGGAACTATGGCTACACCTTC. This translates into CASSVGPGNYGYTF. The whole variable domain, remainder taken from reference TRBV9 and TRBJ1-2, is DSGVTQTPKHLITATGQRVTLRCSPRSGDLSVYWYQQSLDQGLQFLIQYYNGEERAKGNILERFSAQQFPDLHSELNLSSLELGDSALYFCASSVGPGNYGYTFGSGTRLTVV.

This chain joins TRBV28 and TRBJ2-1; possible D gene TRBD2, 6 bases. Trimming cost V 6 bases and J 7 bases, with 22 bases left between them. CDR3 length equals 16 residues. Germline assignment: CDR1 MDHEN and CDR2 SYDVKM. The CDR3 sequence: CASRQYGSVGRNEQFF. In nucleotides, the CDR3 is TGTGCCAGCAGGCAATACGGGAGTGTCGGGAGAAATGAGCAGTTCTTC.